A selection of T cell receptor beta chains follows, all from one sample in a study of blood T cell repertoires in COVID-19. Method: immunoSEQ multiplex PCR; TCRdb's copy keeps in-frame clones and lacks some. This sample has roughly 230,000 clones, with 81% found just once. Sequenced: peripheral blood. These receptors came from a woman over 75 with acute or convalescent COVID-19. The CDR3 runs from the conserved cysteine through the conserved F or W. Fields, in order: clone size, J gene, D gene, V gene, CDR3 protein, CDR3 DNA. The D gene is left open where the match is weak. Part of the rows lack a size; the others show once, few, many or a class for expanded clones.

. TRBJ2-1 . TRBV6-2/TRBV6-3 CASSYGLASVSEQFF TGTGCCAGCAGTTACGGCCTAGCTTCGGTCTCGGAGCAGTTCTTC
. TRBJ2-2 TRBD2 TRBV7-2 CASRLLAGGVTGELFF TGTGCCAGCAGACTACTAGCGGGAGGGGTCACCGGGGAGCTGTTTTTT
. TRBJ1-1 . TRBV4-1 CASSQETGNTEAFF TGCGCCAGCAGCCAAGAAACAGGGAACACTGAAGCTTTCTTT
once TRBJ2-2 TRBD2 TRBV9 CASSVVSSGNTGELFF TGTGCCAGCAGCGTAGTTTCTAGCGGAAACACCGGGGAGCTGTTTTTT
. TRBJ2-3 . TRBV29-1 CSVGQGGGDTQYF TGCAGCGTTGGGCAGGGCGGTGGAGATACGCAGTATTTT
. TRBJ1-2 TRBD1 TRBV7-9 CASSSGQGAYGYTF TGTGCCAGCAGCTCGGGACAGGGGGCGTATGGCTACACCTTC
. TRBJ1-5 . TRBV19 CASSRGRGRDNQPQHF TGTGCCAGTAGTCGAGGGAGGGGGAGGGACAATCAGCCCCAGCATTTT
. TRBJ2-1 . TRBV6-5 CASSLNRLTYNEQFF TGTGCCAGCAGTTTAAACAGGCTAACCTACAATGAGCAGTTCTTC
. TRBJ1-2 TRBD1 TRBV6-4 CASSPGQENYGYTF TGTGCCAGCAGCCCGGGACAGGAGAACTATGGCTACACCTTC
. TRBJ2-5 TRBD2 TRBV27 CASTPNRGLQETQYF TGTGCCAGCACCCCTAACCGGGGACTACAAGAGACCCAGTACTTC
. TRBJ1-3 . TRBV5-1 CASSLGSLNTIYF TGCGCCAGCAGCTTGGGCAGTTTAAACACCATATATTTT
. TRBJ2-5 . TRBV9 CASSVGVAETQYF TGTGCCAGCAGCGTAGGAGTAGCGGAGACCCAGTACTTC
. TRBJ1-1 . TRBV6-2/TRBV6-3 CASSGRGYGSTEAFF TGTGCCAGCAGTGGGAGGGGGTACGGATCCACTGAAGCTTTCTTT
once TRBJ2-6 . TRBV4-2 CASSQPSGANVLTF TGTGCCAGCAGCCAACCGTCCGGGGCCAACGTCCTGACTTTC
. TRBJ2-5 TRBD2 TRBV5-1 CASKPGLAGGQETQYF TGCGCCAGCAAACCGGGACTAGCGGGGGGACAAGAGACCCAGTACTTC
. TRBJ2-7 . TRBV5-1 CASSLSVRQGIYEQYF TGCGCCAGCAGCTTGTCTGTCCGGCAGGGGATCTACGAGCAGTACTTC
. TRBJ1-5 TRBD1 TRBV30 CAWQGVRNQPQHF TGTGCCTGGCAGGGGGTCCGGAATCAGCCCCAGCATTTT
. TRBJ2-5 TRBD1 TRBV6-1 CASSQQGLGETQYF TGTGCCAGCAGTCAACAGGGGCTCGGGGAGACCCAGTACTTC
. TRBJ2-1 TRBD1 TRBV27 CASSSLGQGARNEQFF TGTGCCAGCAGTTCACTGGGGCAGGGGGCGCGCAATGAGCAGTTCTTC
few TRBJ2-7 TRBD2 TRBV6-4 CASSVTSSGTTYEQYF TGTGCCAGCAGTGTCACATCCAGCGGGACGACCTACGAGCAGTACTTC
. TRBJ2-3 TRBD2 TRBV4-2 CASSHNARSGGEHTQYF TGTGCCAGCAGCCACAATGCACGGAGCGGGGGGGAACATACGCAGTATTTT
once TRBJ1-4 . TRBV7-2 CASRKDTGEKLFF TGTGCCAGCAGGAAAGACACGGGAGAAAAACTGTTTTTT
. TRBJ2-6 . TRBV25-1 CASSAHNSGANVLTF TGTGCCAGCAGTGCCCACAACTCTGGGGCCAACGTCCTGACTTTC
. TRBJ1-2 TRBD1 TRBV27 CASSGGQYYGYTF TGTGCCAGCAGTGGGGGACAGTATTATGGCTACACCTTC
. TRBJ2-7 . TRBV3-1/TRBV3-2 CASSRARLGYAYEQYF TGTGCCAGCAGCCGAGCCCGCCTGGGCTATGCTTACGAGCAGTACTTC
. TRBJ2-5 TRBD1 TRBV7-2 CASSSGPGQGQETQYF TGTGCCAGCAGCTCGGGACCGGGACAGGGACAAGAGACCCAGTACTTC
. TRBJ1-1 . TRBV28 CASTPEGNTEAFF TGTGCCAGCACCCCTGAGGGGAACACTGAAGCTTTCTTT
. TRBJ1-4 . TRBV7-2 CASSSRGAQNEKLFF TGTGCCAGCAGTTCCCGGGGAGCACAGAATGAAAAACTGTTTTTT
. TRBJ2-5 TRBD1 TRBV9 CASSDVGQGRETQYF TGTGCCAGCAGCGACGTCGGACAGGGTCGAGAGACCCAGTACTTC
. TRBJ1-5 TRBD1 TRBV6-2/TRBV6-3 CASSRQGLGQPQHF TGTGCCAGCAGCCGACAGGGGTTGGGTCAGCCCCAGCATTTT
. TRBJ2-6 TRBD1 TRBV10-3 CATTTGGASGANVLTF TGTGCCACCACGACAGGGGGCGCCTCTGGGGCCAACGTCCTGACTTTC
. TRBJ1-2 TRBD1 TRBV2 CAVDRTGGGGYTF TGTGCCGTCGACCGGACAGGGGGCGGAGGCTACACCTTC
. TRBJ1-2 TRBD1 TRBV6-5 CASFPGQGAYGYTF TGTGCCAGCTTTCCGGGACAGGGGGCCTATGGCTACACCTTC
once TRBJ2-7 TRBD1 TRBV12-5 CASGTGTGAYEQYF TGTGCTAGTGGGACCGGGACAGGGGCCTACGAGCAGTACTTC
few TRBJ2-1 TRBD1 TRBV6-6 CASRPGTGGNEQFF TGTGCCAGCAGGCCCGGGACAGGGGGGAATGAGCAGTTCTTC
. TRBJ2-5 TRBD2 TRBV7-2 CASSFHRGGGETQYF TGTGCCAGCAGCTTCCACCGCGGGGGTGGGGAGACCCAGTACTTC
. TRBJ2-7 TRBD1 TRBV7-9 CASSLPGQGLTF TGTGCCAGCAGTTTACCGGGACAGGGTTTAACCTTC
. TRBJ1-2 . TRBV2 CASRTVKAGGNGYTF TGTGCCAGCAGGACGGTTAAGGCGGGGGGTAATGGCTACACCTTC
. TRBJ1-2 TRBD1 TRBV28 CASTSSGTDANLGYGYTF TGTGCCAGCACCTCGTCCGGGACAGATGCTAACCTAGGCTATGGCTACACCTTC
. TRBJ2-1 TRBD2 TRBV18 CASSPGLAGGPGQFF TGTGCCAGCTCACCGGGACTAGCGGGGGGGCCTGGGCAGTTCTTC
. TRBJ2-5 TRBD2 TRBV5-6 CASSWGLAGGQETQYF TGTGCCAGCAGCTGGGGACTAGCGGGGGGACAAGAGACCCAGTACTTC
. TRBJ2-1 . TRBV2 CASSEVSSVNEQFF TGTGCCAGCAGTGAAGTATCTAGCGTTAATGAGCAGTTCTTC
. TRBJ2-7 TRBD1 TRBV19 CASSVDRGVHEQYF TGTGCCAGTAGTGTGGACAGGGGCGTACACGAGCAGTACTTC
. TRBJ1-1 TRBD1 TRBV18 CASSLTPGQGLVAFF TGTGCCAGCTCACTGACTCCGGGACAGGGGCTAGTAGCTTTCTTT
. TRBJ1-4 . TRBV5-4 CASSRRGTNEKLFF TGTGCCAGCAGCCGGAGGGGAACTAATGAAAAACTGTTTTTT
. TRBJ1-2 . TRBV10-2 CASSVTQGSNYGYTF TGCGCCAGCAGCGTAACGCAGGGGTCTAACTATGGCTACACCTTC
. TRBJ1-1 TRBD1 TRBV19 CASSMGQGFTNTEAFF TGTGCCAGTAGTATGGGACAGGGATTTACCAACACTGAAGCTTTCTTT
. TRBJ1-5 TRBD1 TRBV6-4 CASGQGQGAARVNQPQHF TGTGCCAGCGGCCAGGGACAGGGGGCGGCTAGGGTCAATCAGCCCCAGCATTTT
. TRBJ2-2 TRBD2 TRBV12-3/TRBV12-4 CASSTRETGELFF TGTGCCAGCAGTACGCGGGAGACCGGGGAGCTGTTTTTT
. TRBJ2-3 . TRBV7-2 CASSSLDTQYF TGTGCCAGCAGCTCCTTAGATACGCAGTATTTT
. TRBJ2-6 TRBD1 TRBV7-9 CASSTRQGASSGANVLTF TGTGCCAGCAGCACACGACAGGGGGCCTCCTCTGGGGCCAACGTCCTGACTTTC
. TRBJ2-5 TRBD2 TRBV4-2 CASSQDLGGGRAGETQYF TGTGCCAGCAGCCAAGATCTGGGAGGCGGGAGGGCCGGGGAGACCCAGTACTTC
few TRBJ1-1 TRBD1 TRBV18 CASSRGQGTEAFF TGTGCCAGCTCGCGGGGACAGGGGACTGAAGCTTTCTTT
. TRBJ1-1 TRBD1 TRBV5-6 CASSGYRGHGTEAFF TGTGCCAGCAGCGGATACAGGGGGCACGGCACTGAAGCTTTCTTT
many TRBJ1-4 TRBD1 TRBV7-8 CASSFRDSRGKLFF TGTGCCAGCAGCTTTAGGGACAGCCGTGGAAAACTGTTTTTT
. TRBJ2-3 TRBD2 TRBV5-6 CASSRGLAFTDTQYF TGTGCCAGCAGCCGGGGACTAGCGTTCACAGATACGCAGTATTTT
. TRBJ2-2 . TRBV3-1/TRBV3-2 CASSQDISGELFF TGTGCCAGCAGCCAAGATATATCCGGGGAGCTGTTTTTT
once TRBJ2-7 . TRBV9 CASSVGMLETYEQYF TGTGCCAGCAGCGTCGGGATGCTCGAGACCTACGAGCAGTACTTC
. TRBJ2-2 . TRBV29-1 CSVRRQGGGELFF TGCAGCGTGAGACGACAGGGAGGCGGGGAGCTGTTTTTT